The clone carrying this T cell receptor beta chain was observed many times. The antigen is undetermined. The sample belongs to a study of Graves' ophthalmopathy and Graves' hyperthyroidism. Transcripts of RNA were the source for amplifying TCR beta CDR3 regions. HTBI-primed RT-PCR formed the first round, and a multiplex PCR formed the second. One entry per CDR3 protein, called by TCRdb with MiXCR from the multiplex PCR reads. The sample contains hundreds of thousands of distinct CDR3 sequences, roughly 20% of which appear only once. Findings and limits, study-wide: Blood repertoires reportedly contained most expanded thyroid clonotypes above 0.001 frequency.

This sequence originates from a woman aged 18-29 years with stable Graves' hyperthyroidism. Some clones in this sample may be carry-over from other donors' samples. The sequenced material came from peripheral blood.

The CDR3 here is CASSGRNTGELFF. The CDR3 nucleotides read TGTGCCAGCTCGGGACGCAACACCGGGGAGCTGTTTTTT. This chain links TRBV2 with TRBJ2-2; D may be TRBD1 or TRBD2 (5 bases each). CDR1 and CDR2 (germline): SNHLY, FYNNEI. The CDR3 runs to 13 residues. V lost 8 bases and J 2 bases, leaving 9 bases between the germline ends.